Each of the 18 T cell receptor beta chains below was sequenced from the same sample in a study of blood T cell repertoires in COVID-19. Repertoires were generated with immunoSEQ multiplex PCR, while TCRdb's copy carries only in-frame clones and drops some. The table has about 210,000 clones, roughly 80% seen once; the top ten hold around 1%. Sequenced material: peripheral blood. Receptor source: a man aged 55-75 years with COVID-19, enrolled during active disease.

The J gene is TRBJ1-4, the V gene TRBV3-1 (or the pseudogene TRBV3-2), with no clear D. V was cut by 2 bases and J by 8 bases, with 12 bases left in between. The CDR3 spans 14 residues. Germline CDR1 LGHDT, CDR2 YNNKEL (reference sequence). The CDR3 region is CASSQRTRGEKLFF. The CDR3 DNA is TGTGCCAGCAGCCAAAGGACCCGAGGGGAAAAACTGTTTTTT.

The rearrangement joins TRBV15 to TRBJ2-7; D perhaps matches TRBD1 (6 bases). Germline V gene sequence: CDR1 LNHNV, CDR2 YYDKDF (reference sequence). The CDR3 runs 16 residues. V shed 5 bases and J shed 0 bases, with 17 bases lying between them. CDR3 region: CATSRLTGANSYEQYF. As DNA, the CDR3 is TGTGCCACCAGCCGGTTGACAGGAGCTAACTCCTACGAGCAGTACTTC.

The chain links TRBV3-1 (or the pseudogene TRBV3-2) to TRBJ1-6, with D uncertain. The V and J ends lost 0 bases and 10 bases respectively, with 13 bases between them. The germline V gene encodes CDR1 LGHDT and CDR2 YNNKEL (reference sequence). The CDR3 has 15 residues. The CDR3 region has the DNA TGTGCCAGCAGCCAAGATTCCCGTCCGGTGTCACCCCTCCACTTT. It translates to CASSQDSRPVSPLHF.

The chain is built from TRBV28 and TRBJ2-2; 12 bases map to TRBD2. CDR1 and CDR2 (germline): MDHEN, SYDVKM. The trim removed 4 bases at V and 0 bases at J, leaving 6 bases unmatched. CDR3 length: 18 amino acids. The CDR3 nucleotides are TGTGCCAGCAGTTCTTTGACTAGCGGGAGATCGAACACCGGGGAGCTGTTTTTT. The encoded protein is CASSSLTSGRSNTGELFF.

The gene calls are TRBV11-2 and TRBJ2-1; 10 positions agree with TRBD1. CDR1 and CDR2 (germline): SGHAT, FQNNGV. The CDR3 loop spans 18 amino acids. V lost 3 bases and J lost 10; bases outside the gene matches: 18. CDR3 loop: CASSLPPGQGRLVAEQFF. In DNA, the CDR3 is TGTGCCAGCAGCTTGCCACCGGGACAGGGGCGCTTGGTCGCGGAGCAGTTCTTC.

This rearrangement joins TRBV19 to TRBJ2-5; no clear D. The CDR3 consists of 14 residues. With 1 base removed from V and 1 base from J, the gap between germline ends came to 7 bases. Looked up from germline, CDR1 is LNHDA and CDR2 is SQIVND (reference sequence). CDR3 protein: CASSIATVQETQYF. For the CDR3, the DNA is TGTGCCAGTAGTATAGCCACAGTCCAAGAGACCCAGTACTTC.

The chain recombines TRBV19 with TRBJ2-1, with 8 bases matching TRBD1. V was pared by 5 bases and J by 4 bases, with 4 bases of the junction left unmatched. The CDR3 runs 14 residues. CDR1 LNHDA and CDR2 SQIVND come from the germline V gene (reference sequence). This CDR3 is CASSPDRVYNEQFF. DNA for the CDR3: TGTGCCAGTAGTCCGGACAGGGTATACAATGAGCAGTTCTTC.

The chain employs TRBV2 and TRBJ1-3; D is unclear. The CDR3 runs to 12 residues. Germline CDR1 is SNHLY and CDR2 is FYNNEI. V was shortened by 5 bases and J by 2 bases, with 4 bases between the two germline ends. CDR3 nucleotide sequence: TGTGCCAGCAGTCAGGCTGGAAACACCATATATTTT. Residues: CASSQAGNTIYF.

The chain joins TRBV7-2 to TRBJ1-6; 7 nucleotides align to TRBD1. Germline loops: CDR1 SGHTA, CDR2 FQGNSA. Trimming cost V 5 bases and J 3 bases; bases outside gene matches: 7. The CDR3 runs 16 residues. DNA of the CDR3: TGTGCCAGCAGCCGCCCGGGACAGAACTATAATTCACCCCTCCACTTT. Protein product: CASSRPGQNYNSPLHF.

The genes are TRBV3-1 (or the pseudogene TRBV3-2) and TRBJ2-6, with unresolved D. This CDR3 has 14 amino acids. Trimming left V 0 bases short and J 7 bases short, with 7 bases between. CDR1 is LGHDT and CDR2 is YNNKEL in the germline V gene (reference sequence). CDR3 nucleotides: TGTGCCAGCAGCCAAGATAACAGAGCCAACGTCCTGACTTTC. It yields the protein CASSQDNRANVLTF.

The chain joins TRBV4-1 to TRBJ2-7, with a possible D match to TRBD2 (5 bases). Trimming left V 0 bases short and J 2 bases short, with 11 bases between. Germline CDR1 and CDR2: MGHRA and YSYEKL. This CDR3 contains 15 residues. DNA of the CDR3: TGCGCCAGCAGCCAAGATCCGGGGAATCCCTACGAGCAGTACTTC. Protein sequence: CASSQDPGNPYEQYF.

This chain links TRBV7-3 with TRBJ1-1; 8 bases are shared with TRBD1. Germline V gene data show CDR1 as SGHTA and CDR2 as FQGTGA. J lost 4 bases, V lost 5 bases, and 6 bases had no gene match. The CDR3 is made up of 14 amino acids. This CDR3 reads CASSQRQGSTEAFF. CDR3 in DNA: TGTGCCAGCAGCCAAAGACAGGGGAGCACTGAAGCTTTCTTT.

The rearrangement uses TRBV27 and TRBJ1-2; TRBD1 aligns across 10 bases. CDR3 size: 14 residues. The V and J ends lost 6 bases and 5 bases, in that order; junction bases with no gene match: 6. Germline assignment: CDR1 MNHEY and CDR2 SMNVEV (reference sequence). In DNA, the CDR3 is TGTGCCAGCAGACCAAGGACAGGGGGGTATGGCTACACCTTC. Protein sequence: CASRPRTGGYGYTF.

The chain links TRBV30 to TRBJ1-3; D is ambiguous. V lost 3 bases and J lost 4, with 7 bases in between. CDR3 length: 12 residues. The germline gives CDR1 GTSNPN, CDR2 SVGIG (reference sequence). CDR3 DNA: TGTGCCTGGAGCCCGCAGGGAAACACCATATATTTT. This translates into CAWSPQGNTIYF.

In the case of this clone: At the DNA level, this CDR3 is encoded by other sequences in the same sample as well. The rearrangement links TRBV5-1 to TRBJ2-5; 7 bases are shared with TRBD2. Looked up from germline, CDR1 is SGHRS and CDR2 is YFSETQ. V gave up 4 bases and J gave up 5 bases; unmatched junction bases: 8. This CDR3 region has 14 residues. The CDR3 sequence is CASSPGPGGETQYF. In nucleotides, the CDR3 is TGCGCCAGCAGCCCCGGTCCGGGAGGTGAGACCCAGTACTTC.

V gene TRBV5-4 combines with J gene TRBJ2-3; 9 nucleotides line up with TRBD2. Germline V gives CDR1 SGHNT, CDR2 YYREEE (reference sequence). V trimming: 4 bases; J trimming: 3 bases; junction bases outside the gene matches: 9. This CDR3 is built from 16 residues. In DNA form, the CDR3 reads TGTGCCAGCAGCCTTCGGGGTAGCGGGAGTACAGATACGCAGTATTTT. Amino acid sequence: CASSLRGSGSTDTQYF. The whole variable domain, filled in from reference TRBV5-4 and TRBJ2-3, reads ETGVTQSPTHLIKTRGQQVTLRCSSQSGHNTVSWYQQALGQGPQFIFQYYREEENGRGNFPPRFSGLQFPNYSSELNVNALELDDSALYLCASSLRGSGSTDTQYFGPGTRLTVL.

The chain has TRBV3-1 (or the pseudogene TRBV3-2) and TRBJ2-1; TRBD1 might be the D (6 bases). Germline V gene lookup returns CDR1 LGHDT and CDR2 YNNKEL (reference sequence). The CDR3 runs to 15 residues. V lost 6 bases to trimming and J lost 0 bases, with 12 bases between them. The DNA of the CDR3 is TGTGCCAGCAGTCCTGACAGGAGCTCCTACAATGAGCAGTTCTTC. It is translated as CASSPDRSSYNEQFF.

Here the CDR3 DNA reads TGTGCCAGCAGTGCCGGGACACTGGGGAACTATGGCTACACCTTC. Translation: CASSAGTLGNYGYTF. This chain uses TRBV2 with TRBJ1-2; D is perhaps TRBD1 (6 bases). The CDR3 totals 15 residues. V lost 4 bases to trimming and J lost 2 bases, with 14 bases between them. Germline CDR1 is SNHLY and CDR2 is FYNNEI. The whole variable domain, filled in from reference TRBV2 and TRBJ1-2, reads EPEVTQTPSHQVTQMGQEVILRCVPISNHLYFYWYRQILGQKVEFLVSFYNNEISEKSEIFDDQFSVERPDGSNFTLKIRSTKLEDSAMYFCASSAGTLGNYGYTFGSGTRLTVV.